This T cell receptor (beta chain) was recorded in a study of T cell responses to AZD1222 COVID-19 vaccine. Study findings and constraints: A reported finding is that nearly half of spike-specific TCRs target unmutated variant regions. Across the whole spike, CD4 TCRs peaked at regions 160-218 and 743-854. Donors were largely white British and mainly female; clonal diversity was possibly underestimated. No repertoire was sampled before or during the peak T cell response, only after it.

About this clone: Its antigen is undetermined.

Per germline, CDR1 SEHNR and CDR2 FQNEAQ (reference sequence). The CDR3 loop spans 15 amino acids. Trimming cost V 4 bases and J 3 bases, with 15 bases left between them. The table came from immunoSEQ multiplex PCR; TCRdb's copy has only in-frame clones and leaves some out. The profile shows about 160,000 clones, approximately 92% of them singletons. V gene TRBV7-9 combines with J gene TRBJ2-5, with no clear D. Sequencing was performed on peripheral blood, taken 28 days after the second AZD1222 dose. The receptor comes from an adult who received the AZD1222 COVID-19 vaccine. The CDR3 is CASSSPETREETQYF. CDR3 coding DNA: TGTGCCAGCAGCTCCCCGGAGACCAGAGAAGAGACCCAGTACTTC.